The rows below give T cell receptor beta chains drawn from one sample of a study of T cell changes during pregnancy in multiple sclerosis. Assay used: immunoSEQ multiplex PCR; TCRdb lists only in-frame clones, some missing. The table lists under 95,000 clones, about 89% of them singletons. Sequenced material: CD4+ T cells from peripheral blood mononuclear cells, taken before pregnancy. These receptors all stem from a female donor with multiple sclerosis, enrolled in a pregnancy study. CDR3s leave out the opening cysteine and the closing phenylalanine or tryptophan. Size is omitted from some rows. Given values are once, few, many or a class for expanded clones.

13	TRBV6-5	-	ASSYEGAPVYGYT
11	TRBV10-3	-	AITKDRDDEQF
14	TRBV5-4	-	ASSLDPTGGGNTIY
16	TRBV19	once	ASSVHRDSTRFTYGYT
11	TRBV28	-	ASSYYRDQPQH
11	TRBV5-4	-	ASSLQGAEGYT
11	TRBV6-6	-	ASSRDTYQPQH
13	TRBV5-1	-	ASSPDGQSAYGYT
10	TRBV27	once	ASSLYGYGYT
13	TRBV19	-	ASSLIQGNQRPQH
12	TRBV28	few	ASSSGQYNSPLH
14	TRBV18	-	ASSDLGPARTGELF
12	TRBV7-6	once	ASSIAGGPGEQY
14	TRBV5-4	-	ASSGRLAGGEETQY
11	TRBV7-8	-	ASRLAGADTQY
13	TRBV11-2	-	ASSLTGHQNTEAF
13	TRBV6-6	-	ASSPPSGQGSEQY
13	TRBV28	-	ASSLSDRFNQPQH
15	TRBV10-3	-	AIRGTSGTLIPNEQF
11	TRBV7-9	-	ASSLKGVTGYT
13	TRBV13	-	ASSPRIDSDYGYT
14	TRBV19	-	ASSISGQGNLYEQY
12	TRBV6-5	-	ASRSQGQFYGYT
13	TRBV6-5	-	ASREAGQGNNEQF
14	TRBV6-5	-	ASSYSGQVNTGELF
13	TRBV28	few	ASRDTGRGNSPLH
12	TRBV6-1	-	ASLNRDRGHEQY
13	TRBV5-1	-	ASSLVEKPNSPLH
13	TRBV11-3	-	ASSFGRGNTGELF
12	TRBV5-1	-	ASSPDLLRGGYT
12	TRBV30	once	AWSVAGGSRPQH
12	TRBV28	-	ASTKPAGAYEQY
13	TRBV27	once	ASSKQTGGTYEQY
13	TRBV5-1	-	ASSLAAGGRSEQY
12	TRBV5-4	few	ASSSAGLYNEQF
12	TRBV5-1	-	ASSPGHQTYEQY
13	TRBV19	once	ASSKRPGQGAEAF
13	TRBV5-4	-	ASSLGALGVGELF
13	TRBV28	-	ASSSYRGPGNTIY
12	TRBV4-1	-	ASSQAGFAYEQY
12	TRBV2	-	ASMADSHYTEAF
14	TRBV12-1	-	ASSFGGGGGPDEQF
12	TRBV7-3	-	ASSLSRDTGELF
11	TRBV7-6	-	ASSLQGNSPLH
13	TRBV19	-	ASSAVGGANQPQH
15	TRBV15	once	ATSRGYPGTGQETQY
18	TRBV18	-	ASSPPDRTETRTTYNEQF
13	TRBV18	-	ASSRQTSGANVLT
12	TRBV10-3	once	AIRGQSSYNEQF
14	TRBV12-5	-	ASGLQTGTYQETQY
13	TRBV19	-	ASSIGTSGTDTQY
12	TRBV30	-	AWSQDRGDQPQH
14	TRBV21-1	-	ASSKEGQDQTYEQY
11	TRBV5-6	-	ASSDRGTDTQY
12	TRBV7-9	-	ASSLGQVNTEAF
16	TRBV19	-	ASSTTSGSRLSTDTQY
12	TRBV27	-	ASAIRTSAYEQY
13	TRBV7-2	-	ASSARQNSNQPQH
12	TRBV12-5	-	ASGRDRANGELF
9	TRBV20-1	-	SATPEDIQY